These 27 T cell receptor beta chains were all obtained from the same sample, sequenced in a study of control samples from healthy donors and cancer patients. Method: immunoSEQ multiplex PCR; TCRdb's copy keeps in-frame clones and lacks some. The profile shows 100,000 to 120,000 clones, roughly 80% of them singletons. Material: blood. Receptors originate from a woman aged 45-65 years in good health.

This sequence joins TRBV7-2 and TRBJ2-2, with TRBD2 matching over 10 bases. V dropped 3 bases and J dropped 4; count of bases not matched to a gene: 8. This CDR3 contains 17 residues. Germline V gives CDR1 SGHTA, CDR2 FQGNSA. The CDR3 here is CASSFTSERGGTGELFF. The CDR3 DNA sequence: TGTGCCAGCAGCTTTACTTCCGAGCGGGGGGGCACCGGGGAGCTGTTTTTT.

Worth noting for this clone: This specimen includes other DNA sequences encoding the same CDR3. This chain uses TRBV7-9 with TRBJ1-2, with 9 bases fitting TRBD1. This CDR3 region has 14 residues. Germline loops: CDR1 SEHNR, CDR2 FQNEAQ (reference sequence). V lost 6 bases to trimming and J lost 0 bases; unmatched junction nucleotides: 2. The CDR3: CASRRDRANYGYTF. Here the CDR3 DNA reads TGTGCCAGCAGACGGGACAGGGCTAACTATGGCTACACCTTC.

The chain is built from TRBV19 and TRBJ1-2; 8 bases align to TRBD1. V was pared by 5 bases and J by 8 bases, with 7 bases of the junction left unmatched. Germline V gene sequence: CDR1 LNHDA, CDR2 SQIVND (reference sequence). The CDR3 sequence is 13 residues long. CDR3 sequence: CASSPWTGSGYTF. The CDR3 DNA follows: TGTGCCAGTAGTCCATGGACAGGGAGCGGCTACACCTTC.

The rearrangement links TRBV2 to TRBJ1-2, with D unclear. Deletions cut 5 bases from V and 11 bases from J, with 15 bases between. The germline V gene has CDR1 SNHLY and CDR2 FYNNEI. This CDR3 spans 12 amino acids. CDR3 bases: TGTGCCAGCAGTCTCAGGTCTAACGGGTACACCTTC. Protein: CASSLRSNGYTF.

The rearrangement uses TRBV2 and TRBJ2-3, with D possibly TRBD2 on 5 matching bases. Germline V gene sequence: CDR1 SNHLY, CDR2 FYNNEI. The CDR3 consists of 14 residues. The V end was cut by 4 bases, the J end by 1 base, with 9 bases between. Here the CDR3 DNA reads TGTGCCAGCAGTGGCCTCGGGGGCACAGATACGCAGTATTTT. Translating it yields CASSGLGGTDTQYF.

V and J are TRBV4-1 and TRBJ2-3, with 7 nucleotides matching TRBD2. The trim removed 0 bases at V and 2 bases at J, leaving 2 bases unmatched. There are 15 residues in the CDR3. From germline, CDR1 is MGHRA and CDR2 YSYEKL. For the CDR3, the DNA is TGCGCCAGCAGCCAAGAGGGGGGGGTCACAGATACGCAGTATTTT. It specifies CASSQEGGVTDTQYF.

This sequence joins TRBV27 and TRBJ2-2, with D uncertain. This CDR3 spans 15 amino acids. V dropped 3 bases and J dropped 1 base, with 9 bases sitting between them. Germline V gene sequence: CDR1 MNHEY, CDR2 SMNVEV (reference sequence). CDR3: CASSFPGGNTGELFF. In DNA, the CDR3 is TGTGCCAGCAGTTTCCCTGGTGGGAACACCGGGGAGCTGTTTTTT.

The rearrangement links TRBV4-3 to TRBJ2-2, with D possibly being TRBD2 (6 bases). CDR3 length: 16 residues. V shed 2 bases and J shed 3 bases, with 13 bases lying between them. Germline CDR1 is LGHNA and CDR2 is YSLEER. The CDR3 loop is CASSQQEPGDTGELFF. For the CDR3, the DNA is TGCGCCAGCAGCCAACAGGAACCGGGAGACACCGGGGAGCTGTTTTTT.

Here the CDR3 DNA reads TGTGCCAGCAGCTTGGGTGAGCGGGGGGTCCAAGAGACCCAGTACTTC. Its translation: CASSLGERGVQETQYF. V gene TRBV5-5 combines with J gene TRBJ2-5; 9 bases agree with TRBD2. The CDR3 runs to 16 residues. V lost 0 bases and J lost 1; bases outside the gene matches: 4. Germline values: CDR1 SGHKS, CDR2 YYEKEE (reference sequence).

The V call is TRBV21-1, the J call TRBJ1-1; TRBD1, the D gene given by the table, was not confirmed from the DNA. TRBV21-1 is termed a pseudogene. The CDR3 sequence is 17 residues long. Written as DNA, the CDR3 is TGTGCCAGCAGCAAAGGGACAGGGGGGCTAAGGAACACTGAAGCTTTCTTT. Translation gives CASSKGTGGLRNTEAFF.

The table lists this clone with a few counts. The rearrangement links TRBV7-9 to TRBJ2-7; unclear D gene. The V end was cut by 3 bases, the J end by 3 bases, with 3 bases between. Per germline, CDR1 SEHNR and CDR2 FQNEAQ (reference sequence). The CDR3 runs to 11 residues. CDR3 protein: CASSFDYEQYF. In DNA, the CDR3 is TGTGCCAGCAGCTTTGACTACGAGCAGTACTTC.

The rearrangement uses TRBV4-3 and TRBJ2-1, with D perhaps matching TRBD1 (5 bases). Germline V gene lookup returns CDR1 LGHNA and CDR2 YSLEER. The V end lost 0 bases, the J end lost 4 bases, and 13 bases lay between the germline ends. The CDR3 has 16 residues. The CDR3 spells CASSQDLGRAYNEQFF. The CDR3 coding sequence is TGCGCCAGCAGCCAAGATTTGGGCAGGGCATACAATGAGCAGTTCTTC.

This rearrangement joins TRBV7-2 to TRBJ1-1, with unresolved D. CDR3 length: 13 residues. Germline assignment: CDR1 SGHTA and CDR2 FQGNSA. Trimming took 2 bases from V and 1 from J, leaving 5 bases between them. CDR3 DNA sequence: TGTGCCAGCAGCTTAAGCCAGAACACTGAAGCTTTCTTT. Translating gives CASSLSQNTEAFF.

J is TRBJ1-5 and V is TRBV6-1; D not resolved. CDR3 length: 12 amino acids. Trimming stripped 3 bases from V and 11 bases from J, with 11 bases between. Germline values: CDR1 MNHNS, CDR2 SASEGT. The DNA of the CDR3 is TGTGCCAGCAGTGAGGGCAGGTGGTCCCAGCATTTT. The encoded protein is CASSEGRWSQHF.

The rearrangement links TRBV7-2 to TRBJ1-2, with unresolved D. Germline CDR1 reads SGHTA; CDR2 reads FQGNSA. This CDR3 spans 14 amino acids. Trimming pared 0 bases from V and 8 bases from J, leaving 13 bases between. The CDR3 DNA reads as TGTGCCAGCAGCTTAGCGTCCTGGGATGAAGGCTACACCTTC. This sequence encodes CASSLASWDEGYTF.

This chain connects TRBV15 to TRBJ2-2; D is unclear. This CDR3 spans 14 amino acids. Trimming cost V 2 bases and J 3 bases, with 7 bases left between them. Germline V gene sequence: CDR1 LNHNV, CDR2 YYDKDF (reference sequence). The CDR3 reads CATSRLSDTGELFF. CDR3 coding DNA: TGTGCCACCAGCAGACTGTCAGACACCGGGGAGCTGTTTTTT.

This sequence joins TRBV19 and TRBJ1-2; 12 bases are shared with TRBD1. CDR1 and CDR2 from the germline V gene are LNHDA and SQIVND (reference sequence). This CDR3 spans 16 amino acids. With 6 bases clipped from V and 2 bases from J, the junction kept 7 bases outside the gene matches. CDR3 region: CASSKGTGGANYGYTF. CDR3 coding DNA: TGTGCCAGTAGCAAGGGGACAGGGGGCGCGAACTATGGCTACACCTTC.

This rearrangement joins TRBV15 to TRBJ2-1, with 10 bases fitting TRBD1. The trim removed 6 bases at V and 9 bases at J, leaving 11 bases unmatched. Germline loops: CDR1 LNHNV, CDR2 YYDKDF (reference sequence). This CDR3 comprises 15 residues. The CDR3 DNA is TGTGCCACCAGGAATTGGGGACAGGGGATGGGTGAGCAGTTCTTC. Translating it yields CATRNWGQGMGEQFF.

This chain connects TRBV30 to TRBJ1-2; D remains unclear. Germline lookup yields CDR1 GTSNPN and CDR2 SVGIG (reference sequence). This CDR3 has 12 residues. V shed 2 bases and J shed 8 bases, with 12 bases lying between them. CDR3 in amino acids: CAWSRGRLGYTF. CDR3 coding DNA: TGTGCCTGGAGTCGCGGGAGGCTGGGCTACACCTTC.

J is TRBJ2-2 and V is TRBV5-1; no definite D call. The length of the CDR3 is 13 residues. From germline, CDR1 is SGHRS and CDR2 YFSETQ. V was pared by 4 bases and J by 6 bases, with 10 bases between. CDR3 nucleotide sequence: TGCGCCAGCAGCCAAACCCCTTCCGGGGAGCTGTTTTTT. This sequence encodes CASSQTPSGELFF.

This clone appeared a single time. The chain couples TRBV9 to TRBJ1-1; D gene uncertain. Germline V gene lookup returns CDR1 SGDLS and CDR2 YYNGEE. This CDR3 has 14 residues. Deletions cut 0 bases from V and 2 bases from J, with 8 bases between. The CDR3 DNA follows: TGTGCCAGCAGCGTAGATTTTGGAAACACTGAAGCTTTCTTT. This translates into CASSVDFGNTEAFF.

V gene TRBV5-6 combines with J gene TRBJ1-1; weak D call: TRBD1 (6 bases). The CDR3 spans 12 residues. CDR1 and CDR2 (germline): SGHDT, YYEEEE. With 3 bases removed from V and 9 bases from J, the gap between germline ends came to 12 bases. CDR3 in amino acids: CASSWGRGQAFF. Here the CDR3 DNA reads TGTGCCAGCAGCTGGGGCAGGGGCCAAGCTTTCTTT.

About this clone: Other nucleotide sequences from this sample produce the same CDR3. The J gene is TRBJ2-7, the V gene TRBV5-4, with 9 bases that match TRBD1. V gave up 4 bases and J gave up 3 bases; unmatched junction bases: 5. The germline V gene has CDR1 SGHNT and CDR2 YYREEE (reference sequence). CDR3 length: 14 amino acids. CDR3 sequence: CASSLGQGFYEQYF. CDR3 sequence (DNA): TGTGCCAGCAGCCTGGGACAGGGATTCTACGAGCAGTACTTC.

This clone has only one observation. The chain combines TRBV9 with TRBJ2-7; the D is unclear. The ends were cut back, 1 base at V and 6 bases at J, with 14 bases in the middle. The CDR3 is made up of 14 amino acids. Germline assignment: CDR1 SGDLS and CDR2 YYNGEE. CDR3 coding DNA: TGTGCCAGCAGCGTAAAGGGTCAGTTCTCCGAGCAGTACTTC. Protein product: CASSVKGQFSEQYF. The full variable domain, rest sourced from reference TRBV9 and TRBJ2-7, is DSGVTQTPKHLITATGQRVTLRCSPRSGDLSVYWYQQSLDQGLQFLIQYYNGEERAKGNILERFSAQQFPDLHSELNLSSLELGDSALYFCASSVKGQFSEQYFGPGTRLTVT.

The chain uses TRBV20-1 and TRBJ1-5; D is unclear. CDR1 and CDR2 from the germline V gene are DFQATT and SNEGSKA (reference sequence). Deletions cut 4 bases from V and 0 bases from J, with 13 bases between. This CDR3 has 15 residues. The CDR3 spells CSANEVGISNQPQHF. CDR3 bases: TGCAGTGCTAATGAGGTCGGCATTAGCAATCAGCCCCAGCATTTT.

The rearrangement uses TRBV19 and TRBJ2-7, with D hard to call. Germline CDR1 is LNHDA and CDR2 is SQIVND (reference sequence). Between the trimmed V and J ends, which lost 4 bases and 4 bases, there was a span of 14 bases. The CDR3 loop spans 14 amino acids. In DNA, the CDR3 is TGTGCCAGTAGTACCGCCCTGGGGATGTACGAGCAGTACTTC. It codes for CASSTALGMYEQYF.

The chain employs TRBV4-3 and TRBJ2-1; the D is unclear. Germline CDR1 and CDR2: LGHNA and YSLEER. Trimming left V 0 bases short and J 6 bases short, with 9 bases between. The CDR3 runs 14 residues. CDR3 in amino acids: CASSQEIGRNEQFF. The CDR3 DNA reads TGCGCCAGCAGCCAAGAGATAGGGCGCAATGAGCAGTTCTTC.